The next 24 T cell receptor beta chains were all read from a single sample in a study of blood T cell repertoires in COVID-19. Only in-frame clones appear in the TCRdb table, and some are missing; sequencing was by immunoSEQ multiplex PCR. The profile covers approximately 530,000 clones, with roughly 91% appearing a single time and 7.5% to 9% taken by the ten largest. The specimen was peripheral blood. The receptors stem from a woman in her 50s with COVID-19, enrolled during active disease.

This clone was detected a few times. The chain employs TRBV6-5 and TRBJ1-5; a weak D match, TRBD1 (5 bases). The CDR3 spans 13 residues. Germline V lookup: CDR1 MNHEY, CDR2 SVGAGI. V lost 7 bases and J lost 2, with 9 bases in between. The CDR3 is CASTEGGNQPQHF. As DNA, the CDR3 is TGTGCCAGCACCGAAGGGGGCAATCAGCCCCAGCATTTT.

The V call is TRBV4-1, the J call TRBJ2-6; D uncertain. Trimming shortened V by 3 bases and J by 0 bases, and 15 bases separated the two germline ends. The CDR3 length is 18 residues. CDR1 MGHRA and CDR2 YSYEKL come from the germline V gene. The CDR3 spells CASSQSPHGRSGANVLTF. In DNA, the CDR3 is TGCGCCAGCAGCCAGAGCCCCCATGGGCGCTCTGGGGCCAACGTCCTGACTTTC.

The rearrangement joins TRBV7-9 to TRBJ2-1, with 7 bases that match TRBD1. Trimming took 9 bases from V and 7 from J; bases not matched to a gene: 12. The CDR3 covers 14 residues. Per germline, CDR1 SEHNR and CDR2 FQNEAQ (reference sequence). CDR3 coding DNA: TGTGCCAGTTACCGGGACAGCCGATCTAATGAGCAGTTCTTC. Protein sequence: CASYRDSRSNEQFF. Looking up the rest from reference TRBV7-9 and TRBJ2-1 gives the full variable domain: DTGVSQNPRHKITKRGQNVTFRCDPISEHNRLYWYRQTLGQGPEFLTYFQNEAQLEKSRLLSDRFSAERPKGSFSTLEIQRTEQGDSAMYLCASYRDSRSNEQFFGPGTRLTVL.

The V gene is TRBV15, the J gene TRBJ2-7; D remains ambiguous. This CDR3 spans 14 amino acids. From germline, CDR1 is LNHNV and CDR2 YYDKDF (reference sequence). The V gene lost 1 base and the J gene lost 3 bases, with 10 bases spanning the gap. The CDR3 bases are TGTGCCACCAGCAGAGCTGGCAGGAACTACGAGCAGTACTTC. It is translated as CATSRAGRNYEQYF.

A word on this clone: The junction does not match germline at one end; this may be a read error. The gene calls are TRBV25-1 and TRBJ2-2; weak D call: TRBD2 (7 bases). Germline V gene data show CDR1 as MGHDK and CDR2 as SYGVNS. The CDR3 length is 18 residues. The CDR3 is CASGGGQPFGDNIGELFF. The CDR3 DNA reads TGTGCCAGCGGGGGGGGACAACCTTTTGGGGATAACATCGGGGAGCTGTTTTTT.

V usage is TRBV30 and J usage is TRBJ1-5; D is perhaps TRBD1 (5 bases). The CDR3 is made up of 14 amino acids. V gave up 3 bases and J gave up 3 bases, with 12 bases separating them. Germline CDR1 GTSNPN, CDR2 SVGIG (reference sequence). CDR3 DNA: TGTGCCTGGAGCGGGGGGAGGACCAATCAGCCCCAGCATTTT. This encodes CAWSGGRTNQPQHF. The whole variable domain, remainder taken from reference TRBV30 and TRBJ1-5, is SQTIHQWPATLVQPVGSPLSLECTVEGTSNPNLYWYRQAAGRGLQLLFYSVGIGQISSEVPQNLSASRPQDRQFILSSKKLLLSDSGFYLCAWSGGRTNQPQHFGDGTRLSIL.

Here the CDR3 DNA reads TGTGCCACCTCTATAGAGTCGAACACCGGGGAGCTGTTTTTT. This encodes CATSIESNTGELFF. The chain links TRBV24-1 to TRBJ2-2; D not certain. Germline CDR1 is KGHDR and CDR2 is SFDVKD. The length of the CDR3 is 14 residues. Trimming stripped 9 bases from V and 0 bases from J, with 10 bases between.

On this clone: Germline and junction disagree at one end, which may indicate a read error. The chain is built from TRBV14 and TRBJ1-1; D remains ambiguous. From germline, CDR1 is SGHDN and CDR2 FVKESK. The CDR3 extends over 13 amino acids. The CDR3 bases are TGTGCCACCAGCCAAGACTTCTACACTGAAGCTTTCTTT. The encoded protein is CATSQDFYTEAFF.

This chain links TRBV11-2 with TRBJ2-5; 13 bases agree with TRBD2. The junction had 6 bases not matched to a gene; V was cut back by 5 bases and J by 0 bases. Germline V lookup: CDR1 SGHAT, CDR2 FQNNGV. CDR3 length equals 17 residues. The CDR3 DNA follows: TGTGCCAGCAGCCGACAGACTAGCGGGGGGTACCAAGAGACCCAGTACTTC. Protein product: CASSRQTSGGYQETQYF.

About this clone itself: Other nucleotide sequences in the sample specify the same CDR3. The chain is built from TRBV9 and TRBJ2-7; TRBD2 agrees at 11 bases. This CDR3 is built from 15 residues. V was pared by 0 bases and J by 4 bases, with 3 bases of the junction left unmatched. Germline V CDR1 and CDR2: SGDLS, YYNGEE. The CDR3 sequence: CASSVGLAGIYEQYF. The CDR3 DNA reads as TGTGCCAGCAGCGTAGGACTAGCGGGGATTTACGAGCAGTACTTC.

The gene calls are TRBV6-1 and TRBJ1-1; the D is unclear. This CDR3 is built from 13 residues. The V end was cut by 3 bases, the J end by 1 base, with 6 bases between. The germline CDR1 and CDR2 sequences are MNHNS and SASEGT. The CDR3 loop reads CASSELTNTEAFF. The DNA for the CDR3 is TGTGCCAGCAGTGAGCTAACGAACACTGAAGCTTTCTTT.

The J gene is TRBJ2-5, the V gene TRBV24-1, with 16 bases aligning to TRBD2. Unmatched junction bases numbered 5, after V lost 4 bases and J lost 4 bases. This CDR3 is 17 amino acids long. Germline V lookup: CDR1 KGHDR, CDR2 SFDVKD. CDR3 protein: CATSDPGTSGGVETQYF. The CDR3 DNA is TGTGCCACCAGTGACCCCGGGACTAGCGGGGGGGTAGAGACCCAGTACTTC.

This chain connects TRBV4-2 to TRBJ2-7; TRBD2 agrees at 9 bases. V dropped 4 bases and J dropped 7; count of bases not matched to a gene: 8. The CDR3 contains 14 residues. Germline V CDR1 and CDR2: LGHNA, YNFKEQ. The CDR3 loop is CASSLQRGAGEQYF. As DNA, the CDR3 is TGTGCCAGCAGCCTCCAGCGGGGGGCGGGGGAGCAGTACTTC.

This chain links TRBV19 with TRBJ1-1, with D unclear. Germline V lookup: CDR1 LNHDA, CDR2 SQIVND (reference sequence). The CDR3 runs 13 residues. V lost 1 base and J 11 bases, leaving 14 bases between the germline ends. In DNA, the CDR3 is TGTGCCAGTAGTATAGCAACGGGAGGGAAGGCTTTCTTT. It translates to CASSIATGGKAFF.

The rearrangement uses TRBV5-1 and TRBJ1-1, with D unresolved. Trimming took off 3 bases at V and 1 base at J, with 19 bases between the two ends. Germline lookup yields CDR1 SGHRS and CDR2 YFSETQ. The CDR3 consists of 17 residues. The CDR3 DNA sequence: TGCGCCAGCAGCTGGGTCCCAACAGAGGGAGCGAACACTGAAGCTTTCTTT. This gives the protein CASSWVPTEGANTEAFF.

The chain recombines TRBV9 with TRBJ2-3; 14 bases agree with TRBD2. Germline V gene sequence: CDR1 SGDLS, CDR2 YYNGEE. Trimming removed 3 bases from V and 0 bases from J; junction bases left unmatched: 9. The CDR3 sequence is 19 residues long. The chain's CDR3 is CASSGVGLAGVSSTDTQYF. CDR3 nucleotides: TGTGCCAGCAGCGGGGTGGGACTAGCGGGGGTCTCTAGCACAGATACGCAGTATTTT.

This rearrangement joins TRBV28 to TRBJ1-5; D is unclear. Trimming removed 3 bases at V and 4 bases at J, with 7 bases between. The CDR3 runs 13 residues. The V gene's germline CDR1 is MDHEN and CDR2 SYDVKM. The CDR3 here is CASSLDWNQPQHF. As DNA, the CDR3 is TGTGCCAGCAGTTTGGACTGGAATCAGCCCCAGCATTTT.

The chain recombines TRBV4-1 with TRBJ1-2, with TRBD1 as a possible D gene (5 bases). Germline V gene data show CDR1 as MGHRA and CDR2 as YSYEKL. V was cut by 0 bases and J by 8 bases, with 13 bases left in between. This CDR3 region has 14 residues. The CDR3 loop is CASSQDRADRGYTF. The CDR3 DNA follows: TGCGCCAGCAGCCAAGACAGGGCAGATCGCGGCTACACCTTC.

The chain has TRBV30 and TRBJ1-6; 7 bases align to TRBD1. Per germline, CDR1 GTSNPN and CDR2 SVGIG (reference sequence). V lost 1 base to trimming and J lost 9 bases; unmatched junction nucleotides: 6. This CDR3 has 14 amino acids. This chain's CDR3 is CAWSADRVSSPLHF. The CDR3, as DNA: TGTGCCTGGAGTGCAGACAGGGTATCTTCACCCCTCCACTTT.

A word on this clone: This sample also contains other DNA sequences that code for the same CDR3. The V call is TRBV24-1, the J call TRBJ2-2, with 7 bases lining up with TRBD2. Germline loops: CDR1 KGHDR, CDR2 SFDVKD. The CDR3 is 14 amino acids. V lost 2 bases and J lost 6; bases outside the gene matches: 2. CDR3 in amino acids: CATSDWAGAGELFF. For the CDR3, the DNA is TGTGCCACCAGTGATTGGGCGGGGGCCGGGGAGCTGTTTTTT.

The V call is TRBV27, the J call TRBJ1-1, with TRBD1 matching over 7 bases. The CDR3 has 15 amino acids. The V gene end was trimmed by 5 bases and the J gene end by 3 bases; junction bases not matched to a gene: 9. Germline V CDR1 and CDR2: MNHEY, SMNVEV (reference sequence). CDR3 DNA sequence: TGTGCCAGCAGTCCCCCCGGGACAGATTACACTGAAGCTTTCTTT. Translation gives CASSPPGTDYTEAFF.

The CDR3 sequence is CASSLAPDTQYF. CDR3 sequence (DNA): TGCGCCAGCAGCTTGGCCCCGGATACGCAGTATTTT. The V call is TRBV5-1, the J call TRBJ2-3; D is ambiguous. V shed 0 bases and J shed 6 bases, with 5 bases lying between them. Germline V lookup: CDR1 SGHRS, CDR2 YFSETQ. The CDR3 totals 12 residues.

The CDR3 region is CASSPQDTDRVINGYTF. The DNA for the CDR3 is TGTGCCAGTAGTCCCCAGGATACGGACAGGGTGATAAATGGCTACACCTTC. V gene TRBV19 combines with J gene TRBJ1-2; 8 bases map to TRBD1. This CDR3 contains 17 residues. In germline, CDR1 is LNHDA, CDR2 SQIVND (reference sequence). V gave up 5 bases and J gave up 6 bases; unmatched junction bases: 17.

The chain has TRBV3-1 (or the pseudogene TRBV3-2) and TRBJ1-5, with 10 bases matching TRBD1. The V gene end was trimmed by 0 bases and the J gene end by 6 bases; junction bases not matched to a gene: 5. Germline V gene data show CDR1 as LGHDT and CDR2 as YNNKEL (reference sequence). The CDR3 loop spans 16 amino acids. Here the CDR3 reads CASSQDMGQGFQPQHF. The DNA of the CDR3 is TGTGCCAGCAGCCAAGATATGGGACAGGGGTTTCAGCCCCAGCATTTT.